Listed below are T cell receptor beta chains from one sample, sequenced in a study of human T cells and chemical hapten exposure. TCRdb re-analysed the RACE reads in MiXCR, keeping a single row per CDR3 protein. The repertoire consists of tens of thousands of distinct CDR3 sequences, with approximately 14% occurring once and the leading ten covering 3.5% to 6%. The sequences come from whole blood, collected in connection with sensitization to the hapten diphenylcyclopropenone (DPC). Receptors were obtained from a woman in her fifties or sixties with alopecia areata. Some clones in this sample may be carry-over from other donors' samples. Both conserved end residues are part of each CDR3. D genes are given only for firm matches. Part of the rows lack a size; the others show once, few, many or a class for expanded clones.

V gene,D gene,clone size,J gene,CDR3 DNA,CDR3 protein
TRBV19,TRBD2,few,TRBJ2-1,TGTGCCAGTAGTAAGGGACTAGCGGGAATCGATGAGCAGTTCTTC,CASSKGLAGIDEQFF
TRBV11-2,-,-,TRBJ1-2,TGTGCCAGCAGACAAGCAGGGCAGGCCGGCTATGGCTACACCTTC,CASRQAGQAGYGYTF
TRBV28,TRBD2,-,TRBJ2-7,TGTGCCAGCAGCCAACCGGGACTAGCGGGCTACGAGCAGTACTTC,CASSQPGLAGYEQYF
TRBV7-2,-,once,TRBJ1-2,TGTGCCAGCAGCCCGGGACTAGTTGGCGGCTATGGCTACACCTTC,CASSPGLVGGYGYTF
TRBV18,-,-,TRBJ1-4,TGTGCCAGCTCACCAAAACAGGGCTCAACTAATGAAAAACTGTTTTTT,CASSPKQGSTNEKLFF
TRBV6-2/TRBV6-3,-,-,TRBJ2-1,TGTGCCAGCAGTTACTCGGCGCCTAACAATGAGCAGTTCTTC,CASSYSAPNNEQFF
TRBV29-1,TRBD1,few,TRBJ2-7,TGCAGCGTCCGGACAGGGGGAAATTCCTACGAGCAGTACTTC,CSVRTGGNSYEQYF
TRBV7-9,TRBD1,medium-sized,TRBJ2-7,TGTGCCAGCAGCAAGGGGACAGGAGCCTACGAGCAGTACTTC,CASSKGTGAYEQYF
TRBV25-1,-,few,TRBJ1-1,TGTGCCAGCACAACTTGGGCAAACACTGAAGCTTTCTTT,CASTTWANTEAFF
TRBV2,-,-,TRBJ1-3,TGTGCCAGCAGTGAAACGAGGACACACTCTGGAAACACCATATATTTT,CASSETRTHSGNTIYF
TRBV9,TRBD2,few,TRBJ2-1,TGTGCCAGCAGCGAACATAGCGGGAGCTCCTACAATGAGCAGTTCTTC,CASSEHSGSSYNEQFF
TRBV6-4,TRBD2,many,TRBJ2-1,TGTGCCAGCAGTGACTCTGCAGCGGGGACGTACAATGAGCAGTTCTTC,CASSDSAAGTYNEQFF
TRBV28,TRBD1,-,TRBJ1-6,TGTGCCAGCAGGACAGGGTGGGGACAGGACTCACCCCTCCACTTT,CASRTGWGQDSPLHF
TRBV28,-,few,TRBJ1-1,TGTGCCAGCAGTTTAGGCCCTTACGGGGGCCGAGCTTTCTTT,CASSLGPYGGRAFF
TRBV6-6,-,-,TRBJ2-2,TGTGCCAGCGGGGGACACTCGAACACCGGGGAGCTGTTTTTT,CASGGHSNTGELFF
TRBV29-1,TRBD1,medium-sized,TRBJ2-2,TGCAGCGTTACCGCAGGGGGCAGGGACACCGGGGAGCTGTTTTTT,CSVTAGGRDTGELFF
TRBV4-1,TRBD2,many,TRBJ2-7,TGCGCCAGCAGCCAAGAGACTAGCGGCTCCTACGAGCAGTACTTC,CASSQETSGSYEQYF
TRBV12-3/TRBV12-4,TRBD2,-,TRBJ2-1,TGTGCCAGGCCGCTAGCGGGAGTAGGGAATGAGCAGTTCTTC,CARPLAGVGNEQFF
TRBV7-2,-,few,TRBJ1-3,TGTGCCAGCAGCGTCCCAAGGGAGGAGGCCTCTGGAAACACCATATATTTT,CASSVPREEASGNTIYF
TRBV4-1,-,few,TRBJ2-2,TGCGCCAGCAGCTCCCAGGGGCGGGAGCTGTTTTTT,CASSSQGRELFF
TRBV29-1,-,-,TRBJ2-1,TGCAGCGGGGCAGAGTACAATGAGCAGTTCTTC,CSGAEYNEQFF
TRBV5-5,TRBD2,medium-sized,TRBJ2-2,TGTGCCAGCAGCTTTATCGGATGGACTAGCGGAGGGAACACCGGGGAGCTGTTTTTT,CASSFIGWTSGGNTGELFF
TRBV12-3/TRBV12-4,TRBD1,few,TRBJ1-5,TGTGCCAGCAGAAACTTAACAGGGGGCGGTCAGCCCCAGCATTTT,CASRNLTGGGQPQHF
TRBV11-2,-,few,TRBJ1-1,TGTGCCAGCAGTCCTTTGACGGCGAACACTGAAGCTTTCTTT,CASSPLTANTEAFF
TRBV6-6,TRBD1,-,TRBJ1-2,TGTGCCAGCAGTTACTCCCGGGACAGGGTGAGAGGCTACACCTTC,CASSYSRDRVRGYTF
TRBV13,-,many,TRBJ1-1,TGTGCCAGCAGCTCCCCAGAGACGGTTGAAGCTTTCTTT,CASSSPETVEAFF
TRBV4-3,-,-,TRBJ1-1,TGCGCCAGCAGCCAAGGAACGGTAAACACTGAAGCTTTCTTT,CASSQGTVNTEAFF
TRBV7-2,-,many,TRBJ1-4,TGTGCCAGCAGCTTAGGGGGCGGTAATGAAAAACTGTTTTTT,CASSLGGGNEKLFF
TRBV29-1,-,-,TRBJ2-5,TGCAGCGCCACATCAGGGACGGAACAAGAGACCCAGTACTTC,CSATSGTEQETQYF